This T cell receptor beta chain was recorded in a study of technical replicates of blood from a few donors. V dropped 1 base and J dropped 2 bases, with 8 bases sitting between them. The CDR3 consists of 14 residues. CDR1 and CDR2 from the germline V gene are SGHDN and FVKESK. Assay used: immunoSEQ multiplex PCR; TCRdb lists only in-frame clones, some missing. The sample shows more than 90,000 clones, approximately 94% of them seen only once. This TCR was sampled from a human donor in good health. The chain has TRBV14 and TRBJ2-5; D ambiguous. Sequencing was carried out using T cells isolated from PBMCs. DNA of the CDR3: TGTGCCAGCAGCCAAGTCGTTCTACAAGAGACCCAGTACTTC. It translates to CASSQVVLQETQYF.